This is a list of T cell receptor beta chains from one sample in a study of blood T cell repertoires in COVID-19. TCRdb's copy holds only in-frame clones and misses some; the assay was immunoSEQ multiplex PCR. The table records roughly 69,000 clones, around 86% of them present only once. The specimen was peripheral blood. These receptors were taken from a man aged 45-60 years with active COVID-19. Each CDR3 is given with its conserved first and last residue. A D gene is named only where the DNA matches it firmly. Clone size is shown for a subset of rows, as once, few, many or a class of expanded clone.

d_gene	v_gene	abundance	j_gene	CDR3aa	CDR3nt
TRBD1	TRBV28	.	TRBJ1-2	CASIPGTGVRVHGYTF	TGTGCCAGCATCCCGGGGACAGGGGTTCGAGTACATGGCTACACCTTC
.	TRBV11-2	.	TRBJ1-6	CASSLASGIAPLHF	TGTGCCAGCAGCTTAGCTTCAGGGATTGCGCCCCTCCACTTT
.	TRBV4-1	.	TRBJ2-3	CASSQDRGTLLTQYF	TGCGCCAGCAGCCAAGATAGGGGTACCCTTCTTACGCAGTATTTT
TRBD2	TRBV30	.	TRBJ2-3	CAWHAPGGVTDTQYF	TGTGCCTGGCACGCGCCGGGGGGAGTCACAGATACGCAGTATTTT
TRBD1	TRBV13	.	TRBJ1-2	CASSSKTGINGYTF	TGTGCCAGCAGCTCAAAGACAGGGATTAATGGCTACACCTTC
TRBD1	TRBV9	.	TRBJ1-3	CASSVGTGAGNTIYF	TGTGCCAGCAGCGTAGGTACAGGGGCAGGAAACACCATATATTTT
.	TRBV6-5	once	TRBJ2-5	CASSYVSRGNQETQYF	TGTGCCAGCAGTTACGTTTCTAGGGGAAACCAAGAGACCCAGTACTTC
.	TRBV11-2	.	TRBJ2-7	CASSSGLAGPHEQYF	TGTGCCAGCAGCTCCGGCCTCGCGGGCCCTCACGAGCAGTACTTC
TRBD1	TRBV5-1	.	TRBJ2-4	CASSSPQGGLAKNIQYF	TGCGCCAGCAGCAGTCCACAGGGGGGACTAGCCAAAAACATTCAGTACTTC
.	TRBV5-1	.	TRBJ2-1	CASSLEGDDYNEQFF	TGCGCCAGCAGCTTGGAGGGGGACGACTACAATGAGCAGTTCTTC
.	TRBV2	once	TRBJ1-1	CASSVGDTEAFF	TGTGCCAGCAGTGTGGGAGACACTGAAGCTTTCTTT
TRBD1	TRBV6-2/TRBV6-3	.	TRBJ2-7	CASSFSRQGTSYEQYF	TGTGCCAGCAGTTTCTCGCGACAGGGGACATCCTACGAGCAGTACTTC
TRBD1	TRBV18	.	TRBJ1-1	CASSNDRGIAEAFF	TGTGCCAGCTCAAACGACAGGGGTATCGCTGAAGCTTTCTTT
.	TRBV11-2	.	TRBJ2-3	CASSSGVGHSSTDTQYF	TGTGCCAGCAGCTCGGGCGTTGGACACTCTAGCACAGATACGCAGTATTTT
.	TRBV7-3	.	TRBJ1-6	CASSLTGVGSPLHF	TGTGCCAGCAGCCTCACAGGAGTCGGTTCACCCCTCCACTTT
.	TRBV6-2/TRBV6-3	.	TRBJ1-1	CASSYGPEAFF	TGTGCCAGCAGTTACGGGCCTGAAGCTTTCTTT
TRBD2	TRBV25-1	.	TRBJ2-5	CASSEAGTRGRETQYF	TGTGCCAGCAGTGAAGCTGGGACTAGGGGGAGGGAGACCCAGTACTTC
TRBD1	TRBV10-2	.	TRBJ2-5	CASTGTAQETQYF	TGCGCCAGCACCGGGACAGCCCAAGAGACCCAGTACTTC
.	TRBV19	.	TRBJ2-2	CASIPGHSTGELFF	TGTGCCAGCATCCCGGGACACTCCACCGGGGAGCTGTTTTTT
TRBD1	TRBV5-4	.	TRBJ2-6	CASSLTGGAGANVLTF	TGTGCCAGCAGCTTGACAGGGGGCGCTGGGGCCAACGTCCTGACTTTC
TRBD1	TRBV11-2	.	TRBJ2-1	CASSIGQGGYNEQFF	TGTGCCAGCAGCATTGGACAGGGGGGCTACAATGAGCAGTTCTTC
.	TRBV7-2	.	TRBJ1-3	CASSQLGAYSGNTIYF	TGTGCCAGCAGCCAACTTGGGGCGTACTCTGGAAACACCATATATTTT
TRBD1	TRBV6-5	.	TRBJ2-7	CASSGTGYYEQYF	TGTGCCAGCAGCGGGACAGGGTACTACGAGCAGTACTTC
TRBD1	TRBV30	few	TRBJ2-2	CAWKGAPNTGELFF	TGTGCCTGGAAGGGGGCCCCGAACACCGGGGAGCTGTTTTTT
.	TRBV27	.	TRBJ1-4	CASSLMVGGEKLFF	TGTGCCAGCAGTTTAATGGTAGGGGGAGAAAAACTGTTTTTT
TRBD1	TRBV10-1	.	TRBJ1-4	CASSESGQGVTNEKLFF	TGCGCCAGCAGTGAGTCCGGACAGGGGGTAACTAATGAAAAACTGTTTTTT
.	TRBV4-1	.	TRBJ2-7	CASSQEGAGSYEQYF	TGCGCCAGCAGCCAAGAAGGGGCAGGTTCCTACGAGCAGTACTTC
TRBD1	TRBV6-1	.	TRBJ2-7	CASRTGTGGHEQYF	TGTGCCAGCAGAACCGGGACAGGGGGGCACGAGCAGTACTTC
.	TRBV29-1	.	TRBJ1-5	CSVVDRDNNQPQHF	TGCAGCGTTGTTGATAGGGACAACAATCAGCCCCAGCATTTT
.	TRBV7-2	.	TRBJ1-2	CASSAGLIRQAYGYTF	TGTGCCAGCAGCGCGGGCCTTATAAGGCAGGCCTATGGCTACACCTTC
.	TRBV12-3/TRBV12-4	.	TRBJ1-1	CASSLRSGTEAFF	TGTGCCAGCAGTTTAAGGTCGGGCACTGAAGCTTTCTTT
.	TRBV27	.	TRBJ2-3	CASSTGTSTDTQYF	TGTGCCAGCAGTACCGGGACTAGCACAGATACGCAGTATTTT
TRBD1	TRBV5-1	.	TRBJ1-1	CASSLGTGEAFF	TGCGCCAGCAGCCTCGGGACAGGTGAAGCTTTCTTT
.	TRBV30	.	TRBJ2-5	CAWSVGGGEETQYF	TGTGCCTGGAGTGTAGGGGGGGGTGAAGAGACCCAGTACTTC
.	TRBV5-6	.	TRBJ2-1	CASSSGVGNEQFF	TGTGCCAGCAGCTCCGGAGTCGGCAATGAGCAGTTCTTC
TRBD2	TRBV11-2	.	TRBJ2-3	CASSLAGTSGRTQYF	TGTGCCAGCAGCTTAGCCGGGACTAGCGGGAGAACGCAGTATTTT
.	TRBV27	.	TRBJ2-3	CASSLGFRTAPDTQYF	TGTGCCAGCAGTTTGGGGTTTCGGACAGCCCCGGATACGCAGTATTTT
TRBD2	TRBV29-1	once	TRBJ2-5	CSVASGGAPGTQYF	TGCAGCGTGGCTAGCGGGGGGGCGCCAGGGACCCAGTACTTC
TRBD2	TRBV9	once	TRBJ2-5	CASSLGSSGGGETQYF	TGTGCCAGCAGCCTGGGGAGTAGCGGGGGCGGGGAGACCCAGTACTTC
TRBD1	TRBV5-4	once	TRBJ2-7	CASATGALGEQYF	TGTGCCAGCGCAACAGGGGCCCTGGGCGAGCAGTACTTC
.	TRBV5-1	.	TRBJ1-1	CASSLGRENTEAFF	TGCGCCAGCAGCTTGGGCAGGGAAAACACTGAAGCTTTCTTT
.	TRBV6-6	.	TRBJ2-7	CASSQVGALTYEQYF	TGTGCCAGCAGTCAAGTGGGGGCCTTGACCTACGAGCAGTACTTC
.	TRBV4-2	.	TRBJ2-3	CASSHPVLGGTDTQYF	TGTGCCAGCAGCCACCCCGTCTTGGGCGGGACAGATACGCAGTATTTT
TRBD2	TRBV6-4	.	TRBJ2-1	CASSETSGSYNEQFF	TGTGCCAGCAGTGAAACTAGCGGCTCCTACAATGAGCAGTTCTTC
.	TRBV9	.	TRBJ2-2	CASSVEDRNTGELFF	TGTGCCAGCAGCGTCGAGGACAGGAACACCGGGGAGCTGTTTTTT
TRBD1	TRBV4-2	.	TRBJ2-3	CASSLSDRERDTQYF	TGTGCCAGCAGCCTCTCGGACAGGGAGAGAGATACGCAGTATTTT
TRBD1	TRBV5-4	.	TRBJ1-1	CASSQTGVEREAFF	TGTGCCAGCAGCCAAACAGGGGTGGAACGAGAAGCTTTCTTT
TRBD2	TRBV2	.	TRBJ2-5	CASSIRRGEETQYF	TGTGCCAGCAGTATCCGCCGGGGGGAAGAGACCCAGTACTTC